This T cell receptor beta chain was observed in a study of T cells after yellow fever vaccination. Study in general: In the case of low-cell-number fractions, SMART-Seq v4 Ultra Low Input was used for preparation.

TCRdb re-derived calls from the 5' RACE reads in MiXCR, one entry per CDR3 protein. The repertoire has some 670,000 distinct CDR3 sequences, about 12% of them found once; the top ten carry 15%. Ten or more counts support this clonotype. The CDR3 totals 15 residues. CDR1 SGHTA and CDR2 FQGNSA come from the germline V gene. V was clipped by 5 bases and J by 9 bases; unmatched bases: 6. Material: PBMCs, obtained on the day of the yellow fever booster vaccination. V usage is TRBV7-2 and J usage is TRBJ1-6, with TRBD1 matching over 11 bases. This receptor was obtained from a man under 40 who received the YFV17D yellow fever vaccine. CDR3 loop: CASSTDRGLSSPLHF. In nucleotides, the CDR3 is TGTGCCAGCAGCACGGACAGGGGGCTTAGTTCACCCCTCCACTTT. The full variable domain, completed using reference TRBV7-2 and TRBJ1-6, is GAGVSQSPSNKVTEKGKDVELRCDPISGHTALYWYRQSLGQGLEFLIYFQGNSAPDKSGLPSDRFSAERTGGSVSTLTIQRTQQEDSAVYLCASSTDRGLSSPLHFGNGTRLTVT.